This TCR beta chain was captured by sequencing in a study of neurological immune-mediated disorders. The cDNA was synthesized by 5'RACE incorporating 10-nucleotide random UMIs. Using its own MiXCR run on the 5' RACE reads, TCRdb lists one record per CDR3 protein. The data contain roughly 75,000 distinct CDR3 sequences, 2% to 3% of them singletons. This clonotype occurred many times. Its cognate antigen is unknown. 2 million PBMCs stored at -80 C were the source of the unsorted libraries. Study results and caveats: HTLV-1-associated myelopathy ranked highest for TCR clonal expansion and multiple sclerosis lowest, beneath healthy controls.

The CDR3 covers 18 residues. V lost 2 bases, J lost 3 bases, and 23 bases lay in between. Germline loops: CDR1 SQVTM, CDR2 ANQGSEA. The TCR was taken from a woman aged 25 to 39 with multiple sclerosis. The chain recombines TRBV29-1 with TRBJ2-1; D not resolved. Source material: PBMCs. The CDR3 bases are TGCAGCGTTGAACGGGTGGGAAAGGGAAAAACAAACTACAATGAGCAGTTCTTC. It encodes CSVERVGKGKTNYNEQFF.